The next 9 T cell receptor beta chains were all read from a single sample in a study of T-cell memory formation after mild COVID-19. TCRdb used MiXCR to reprocess the 5' RACE reads, holding one entry per CDR3 protein. This sample has about half a million distinct CDR3 sequences, with 15% to 20% found just once. Sequencing used PBMCs or a T cell subset sorted from them (not recorded which). Source of these receptors: an adult woman who had mild COVID-19 (a few samples of this study predate the infection). Cell type and time point are not known.

V usage is TRBV4-1 and J usage is TRBJ2-7; 8 nucleotides align to TRBD1. V lost 0 bases and J lost 0; bases outside the gene matches: 13. This CDR3 has 19 residues. The germline CDR1 and CDR2 sequences are MGHRA and YSYEKL. Written as DNA, the CDR3 is TGCGCCAGCAGCCAAGATCACCGTCCTTGGACAGGGATCTCCTACGAGCAGTACTTC. Residues: CASSQDHRPWTGISYEQYF.

This sequence joins TRBV10-3 and TRBJ1-1, with D unresolved. The CDR3 sequence is 12 residues long. V lost 11 bases and J 6 bases, leaving 16 bases between the germline ends. CDR1 ENHRY and CDR2 SYGVKD come from the germline V gene. The CDR3 spells CAVVGRFAEAFF. CDR3 nucleotide sequence: TGTGCCGTCGTAGGACGGTTTGCTGAAGCTTTCTTT.

This clonotype came up a few times. The J gene is TRBJ1-1, the V gene TRBV18; D is undetermined. Trimming took 0 bases from V and 6 from J, leaving 14 bases between them. CDR3 length equals 15 residues. Germline CDR1 KGHSH, CDR2 LQKENI. The CDR3 coding sequence is TGTGCCAGCTCACCACCCTGGGGAGCGGTCTCTGAAGCTTTCTTT. Translated, it gives CASSPPWGAVSEAFF.

The CDR3 sequence: CASSEIRSGTGNYGYTF. CDR3 DNA: TGTGCCAGCAGTGAAATCCGCTCCGGGACGGGGAACTATGGCTACACCTTC. This rearrangement joins TRBV2 to TRBJ1-2, with a tentative D call TRBD1 (5 bases). The V gene lost 2 bases and the J gene lost 2 bases, with 18 bases spanning the gap. The CDR3 runs to 17 residues. CDR1 and CDR2 (germline): SNHLY, FYNNEI.

The CDR3 sequence is CASESRTNTEAFF. The DNA for the CDR3 is TGTGCCAGCGAAAGTAGGACCAACACTGAAGCTTTCTTT. J is TRBJ1-1 and V is TRBV6-2 or TRBV6-3; no clear D gene. Germline V CDR1 and CDR2: MNHEY, SVGEGT. This CDR3 spans 13 amino acids. The V and J ends lost 8 bases and 2 bases respectively, with 12 bases between them.

This clonotype occurred a few times. The CDR3 coding sequence is TGCAGTGCCTTGGGGGGGCAGCTCTATGGCTACACCTTC. The encoded protein is CSALGGQLYGYTF. The rearrangement joins TRBV20-1 to TRBJ1-2; tentatively, D is TRBD1 (6 bases). CDR1 is DFQATT, CDR2 SNEGSKA, per germline (reference sequence). The CDR3 has 13 amino acids. V lost 6 bases, J lost 4 bases, and 15 bases lay in between.

There are a few counts of this clonotype. The chain couples TRBV12-3 or TRBV12-4 to TRBJ1-6; TRBD1 agrees at 11 bases. The CDR3 spans 15 residues. V was pared by 2 bases and J by 7 bases, with 1 base of the junction left unmatched. The CDR3 here is CASSLRDRGNSPLHF. As DNA, the CDR3 is TGTGCCAGCAGTTTAAGGGACAGGGGGAATTCACCCCTCCACTTT.

The CDR3 bases are TGTGCCTGGACGGGACTAATTACCGGGGAGCTGTTTTTT. It is translated as CAWTGLITGELFF. The chain employs TRBV30 and TRBJ2-2, with 7 positions matching TRBD2. The CDR3 covers 13 residues. CDR1 is GTSNPN, CDR2 SVGIG, per germline (reference sequence). Trimming cost V 4 bases and J 5 bases; bases outside gene matches: 4.

This clonotype was recorded a few times. V usage is TRBV12-3 or TRBV12-4 and J usage is TRBJ2-1; D possibly corresponds to TRBD2 (6 bases). Between the trimmed V and J ends, which lost 6 bases and 7 bases, there was a span of 16 bases. CDR3 length: 14 amino acids. The DNA of the CDR3 is TGTGCCAGCAGCACCCTGGGCGGGGATAATGAGCAGTTCTTC. Protein: CASSTLGGDNEQFF.